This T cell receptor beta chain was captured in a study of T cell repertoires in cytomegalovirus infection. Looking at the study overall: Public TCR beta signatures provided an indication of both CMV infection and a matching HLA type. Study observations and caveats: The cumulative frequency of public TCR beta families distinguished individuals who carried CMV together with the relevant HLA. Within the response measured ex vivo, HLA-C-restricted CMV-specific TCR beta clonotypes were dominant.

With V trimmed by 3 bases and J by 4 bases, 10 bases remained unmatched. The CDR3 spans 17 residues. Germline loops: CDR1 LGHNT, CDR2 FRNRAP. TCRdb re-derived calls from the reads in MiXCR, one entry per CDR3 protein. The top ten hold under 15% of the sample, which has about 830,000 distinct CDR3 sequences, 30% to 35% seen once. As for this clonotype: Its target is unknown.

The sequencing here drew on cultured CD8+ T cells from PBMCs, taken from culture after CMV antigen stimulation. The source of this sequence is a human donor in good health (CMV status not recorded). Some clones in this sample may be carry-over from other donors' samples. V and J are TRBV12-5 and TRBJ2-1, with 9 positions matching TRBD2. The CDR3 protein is CASGFSLERGDYNEQFF. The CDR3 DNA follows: TGTGCTAGTGGTTTCTCTTTGGAGCGGGGGGATTACAATGAGCAGTTCTTC.